This T cell receptor (beta chain) was observed in a study of cytomegalovirus exposure and HLA in healthy donors. The study, taken as a whole, reports: The authors considered a cluster of highly shared sequence variants likely to be a sequencing artifact. The Asian-associated ancestry cluster reportedly had fewer N-insertions than the approximately 630-donor mean in a later analysis. Both high specificity and high sensitivity reportedly marked the classifier's diagnosis of cytomegalovirus status.

With regard to this clone: Its antigen is unknown.

With 2 bases clipped from V and 5 bases from J, the junction kept 4 bases outside the gene matches. This CDR3 is built from 15 residues. The germline gives CDR1 SGHTA, CDR2 FQGNSA. A multiplex PCR was run with 60 Vbeta primers and 13 Jbeta primers. Repertoires were generated with immunoSEQ multiplex PCR, while TCRdb's copy carries only in-frame clones and drops some. The sample has some 190,000 clones, more than 65% seen once. This TCR came from a woman aged 25-40 years in good health and CMV-seropositive. V usage is TRBV7-2 and J usage is TRBJ1-5, with 9 bases lining up with TRBD1. Sequencing was performed on PBMCs. CDR3: CASSLWGQGDQPQHF. CDR3 in DNA: TGTGCCAGCAGCTTATGGGGACAGGGCGATCAGCCCCAGCATTTT.